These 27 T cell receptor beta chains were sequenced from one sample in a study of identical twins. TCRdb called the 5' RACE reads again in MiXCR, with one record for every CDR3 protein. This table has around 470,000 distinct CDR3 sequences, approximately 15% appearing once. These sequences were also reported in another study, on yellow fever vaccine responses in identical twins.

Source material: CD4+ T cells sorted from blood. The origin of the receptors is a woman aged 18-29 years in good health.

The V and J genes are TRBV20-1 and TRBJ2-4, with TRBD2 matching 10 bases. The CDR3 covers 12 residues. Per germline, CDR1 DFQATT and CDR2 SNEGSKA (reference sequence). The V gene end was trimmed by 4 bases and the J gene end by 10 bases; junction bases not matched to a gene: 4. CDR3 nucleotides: TGCAGTGCTATGAGCGGGGGGGCGATTCAGTACTTC. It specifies CSAMSGGAIQYF.

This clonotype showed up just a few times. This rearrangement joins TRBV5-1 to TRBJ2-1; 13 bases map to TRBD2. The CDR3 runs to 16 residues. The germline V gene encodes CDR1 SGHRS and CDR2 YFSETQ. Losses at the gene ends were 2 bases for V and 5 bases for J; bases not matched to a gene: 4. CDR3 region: CASSLLAGGLDNEQFF. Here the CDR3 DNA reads TGCGCCAGCAGCTTACTAGCGGGGGGGCTGGACAATGAGCAGTTCTTC. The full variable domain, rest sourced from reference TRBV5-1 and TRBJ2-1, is KAGVTQTPRYLIKTRGQQVTLSCSPISGHRSVSWYQQTPGQGLQFLFEYFSETQRNKGNFPGRFSGRQFSNSRSEMNVSTLELGDSALYLCASSLLAGGLDNEQFFGPGTRLTVL.

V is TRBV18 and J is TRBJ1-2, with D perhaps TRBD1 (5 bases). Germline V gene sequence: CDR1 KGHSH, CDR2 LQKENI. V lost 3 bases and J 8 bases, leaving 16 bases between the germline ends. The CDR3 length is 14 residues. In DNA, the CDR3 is TGTGCCAGCTCACCGTCGTCCGGGGGAAGAGGCTACACCTTC. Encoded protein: CASSPSSGGRGYTF.

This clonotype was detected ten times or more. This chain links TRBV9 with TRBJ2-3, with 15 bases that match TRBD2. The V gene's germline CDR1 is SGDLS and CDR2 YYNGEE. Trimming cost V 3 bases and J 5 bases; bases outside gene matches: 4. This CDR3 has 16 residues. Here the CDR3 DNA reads TGTGCCAGCAGCGCCGGACTAGCGGGGGGGCTAGATACGCAGTATTTT. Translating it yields CASSAGLAGGLDTQYF.

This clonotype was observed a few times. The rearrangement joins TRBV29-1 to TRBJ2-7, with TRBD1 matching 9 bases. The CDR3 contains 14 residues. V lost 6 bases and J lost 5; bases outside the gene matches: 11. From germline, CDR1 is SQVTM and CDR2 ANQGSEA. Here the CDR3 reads CSVQPGTGRNEQYF. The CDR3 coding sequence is TGCAGCGTCCAACCAGGGACAGGGAGGAACGAGCAGTACTTC.

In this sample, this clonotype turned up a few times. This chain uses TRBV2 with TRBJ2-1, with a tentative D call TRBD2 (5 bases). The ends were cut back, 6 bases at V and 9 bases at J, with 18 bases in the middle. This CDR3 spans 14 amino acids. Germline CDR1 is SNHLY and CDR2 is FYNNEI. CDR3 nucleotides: TGTGCCAGCAGCCGCTCTACTAGTACTGGTGAGCAGTTCTTC. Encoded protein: CASSRSTSTGEQFF.

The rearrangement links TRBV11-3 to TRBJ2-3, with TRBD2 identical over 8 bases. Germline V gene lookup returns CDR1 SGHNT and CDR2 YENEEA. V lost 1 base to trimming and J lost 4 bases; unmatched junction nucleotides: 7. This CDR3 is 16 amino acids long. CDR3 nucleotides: TGTGCCAGCAGCTTAGCAGCGGGAGCAGAAGCAGATACGCAGTATTTT. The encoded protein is CASSLAAGAEADTQYF.

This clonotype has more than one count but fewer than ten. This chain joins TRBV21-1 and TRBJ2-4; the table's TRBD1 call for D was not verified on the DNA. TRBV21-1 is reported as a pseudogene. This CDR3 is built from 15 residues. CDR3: CATRQGALAKNIQYF. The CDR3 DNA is TGTGCCACGCGACAGGGAGCTTTGGCCAAAAACATTCAGTACTTC.

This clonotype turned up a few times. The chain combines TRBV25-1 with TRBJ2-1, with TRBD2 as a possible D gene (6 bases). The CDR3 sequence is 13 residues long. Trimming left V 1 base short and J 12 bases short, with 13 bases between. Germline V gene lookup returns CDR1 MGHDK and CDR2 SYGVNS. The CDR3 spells CASSESGVGVQFF. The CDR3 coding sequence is TGTGCCAGCAGTGAATCGGGGGTAGGGGTGCAGTTCTTC. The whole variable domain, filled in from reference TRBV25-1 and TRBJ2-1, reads EADIYQTPRYLVIGTGKKITLECSQTMGHDKMYWYQQDPGMELHLIHYSYGVNSTEKGDLSSESTVSRIRTEHFPLTLESARPSHTSQYLCASSESGVGVQFFGPGTRLTVL.

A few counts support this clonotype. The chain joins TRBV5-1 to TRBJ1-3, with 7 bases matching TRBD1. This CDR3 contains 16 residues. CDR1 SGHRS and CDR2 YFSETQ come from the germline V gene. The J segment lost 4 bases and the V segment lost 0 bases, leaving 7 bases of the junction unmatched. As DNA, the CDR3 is TGCGCCAGCAGCTTGGGGGGACAGAAAAGAGGAAACACCATATATTTT. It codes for CASSLGGQKRGNTIYF.

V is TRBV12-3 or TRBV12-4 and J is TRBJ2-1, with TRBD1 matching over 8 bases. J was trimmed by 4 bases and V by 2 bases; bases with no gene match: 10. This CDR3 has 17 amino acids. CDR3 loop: CASSLHPRDRIYNEQFF. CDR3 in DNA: TGTGCCAGCAGTTTACACCCCCGGGACAGGATTTACAATGAGCAGTTCTTC.

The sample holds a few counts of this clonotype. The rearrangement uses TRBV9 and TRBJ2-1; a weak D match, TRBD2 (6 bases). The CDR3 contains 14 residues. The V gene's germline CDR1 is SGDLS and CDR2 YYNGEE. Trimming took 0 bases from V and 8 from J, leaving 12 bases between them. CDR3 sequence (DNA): TGTGCCAGCAGCGTAGGTGGGGGGTGGGATGAGCAGTTCTTC. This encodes CASSVGGGWDEQFF.

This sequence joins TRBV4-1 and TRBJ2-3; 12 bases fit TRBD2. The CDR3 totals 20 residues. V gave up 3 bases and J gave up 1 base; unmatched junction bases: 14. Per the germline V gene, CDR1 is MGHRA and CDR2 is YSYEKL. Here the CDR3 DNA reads TGCGCCAGCAGCCAGAAGGAGACTAGCGGGAGCTCCTCTCGCACAGATACGCAGTATTTT. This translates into CASSQKETSGSSSRTDTQYF.

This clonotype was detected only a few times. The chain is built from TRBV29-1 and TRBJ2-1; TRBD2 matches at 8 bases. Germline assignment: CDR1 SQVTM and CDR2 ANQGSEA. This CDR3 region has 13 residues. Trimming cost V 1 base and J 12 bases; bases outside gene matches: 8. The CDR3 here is CSVEVSSGSGQFF. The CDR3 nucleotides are TGCAGCGTTGAAGTGTCGAGCGGGAGCGGGCAGTTCTTC.

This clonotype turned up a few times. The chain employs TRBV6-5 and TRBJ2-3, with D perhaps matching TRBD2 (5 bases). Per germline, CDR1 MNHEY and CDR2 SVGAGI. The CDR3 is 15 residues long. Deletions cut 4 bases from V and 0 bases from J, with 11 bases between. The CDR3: CASSLRAASTDTQYF. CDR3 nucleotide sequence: TGTGCCAGCAGTTTGAGGGCGGCGAGCACAGATACGCAGTATTTT.

For the CDR3, the DNA is TGCAGTGCTACCCGCGGGGGATCTAGCACAGATACGCAGTATTTT. It specifies CSATRGGSSTDTQYF. This chain links TRBV20-1 with TRBJ2-3, with 7 bases that match TRBD2. V lost 4 bases to trimming and J lost 0 bases; unmatched junction nucleotides: 7. Germline V lookup: CDR1 DFQATT, CDR2 SNEGSKA (reference sequence). The CDR3 loop spans 15 amino acids.

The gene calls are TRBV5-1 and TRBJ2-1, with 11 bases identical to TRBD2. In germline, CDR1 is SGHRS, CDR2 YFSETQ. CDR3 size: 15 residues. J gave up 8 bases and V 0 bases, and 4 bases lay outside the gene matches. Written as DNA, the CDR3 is TGCGCCAGCAGCTTGGGACTAGCGGGGTTGGATGAGCAGTTCTTC. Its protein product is CASSLGLAGLDEQFF.

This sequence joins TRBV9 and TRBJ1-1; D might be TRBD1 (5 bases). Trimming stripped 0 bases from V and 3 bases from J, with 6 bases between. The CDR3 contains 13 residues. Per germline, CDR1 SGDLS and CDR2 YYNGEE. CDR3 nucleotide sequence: TGTGCCAGCAGCGTAGGGGGGGACACTGAAGCTTTCTTT. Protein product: CASSVGGDTEAFF.

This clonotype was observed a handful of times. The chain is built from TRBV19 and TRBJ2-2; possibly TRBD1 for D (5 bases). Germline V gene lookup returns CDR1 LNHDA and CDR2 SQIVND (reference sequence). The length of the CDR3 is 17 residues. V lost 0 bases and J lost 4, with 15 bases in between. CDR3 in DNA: TGTGCCAGTAGTATAGAGAGCAGGGCAAGTAGCACCGGGGAGCTGTTTTTT. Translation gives CASSIESRASSTGELFF. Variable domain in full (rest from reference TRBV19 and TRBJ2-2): DGGITQSPKYLFRKEGQNVTLSCEQNLNHDAMYWYRQDPGQGLRLIYYSQIVNDFQKGDIAEGYSVSREKKESFPLTVTSAQKNPTAFYLCASSIESRASSTGELFFGEGSRLTVL.

The CDR3 loop reads CSAYRDGQETQYF. The DNA of the CDR3 is TGCAGTGCTTACCGGGACGGCCAAGAGACCCAGTACTTC. The chain carries TRBV20-1 and TRBJ2-5, with D perhaps matching TRBD1 or TRBD2 (5 bases each). The CDR3 is 13 residues long. V lost 5 bases, J lost 1 base, and 11 bases lay in between. Per germline, CDR1 DFQATT and CDR2 SNEGSKA (reference sequence).

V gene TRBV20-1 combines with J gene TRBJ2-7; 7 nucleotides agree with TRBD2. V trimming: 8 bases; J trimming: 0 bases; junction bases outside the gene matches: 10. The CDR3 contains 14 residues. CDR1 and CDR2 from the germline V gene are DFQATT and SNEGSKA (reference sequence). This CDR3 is CSPSPGGSSYEQYF. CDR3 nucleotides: TGCAGTCCCTCCCCGGGGGGATCCTCCTACGAGCAGTACTTC.

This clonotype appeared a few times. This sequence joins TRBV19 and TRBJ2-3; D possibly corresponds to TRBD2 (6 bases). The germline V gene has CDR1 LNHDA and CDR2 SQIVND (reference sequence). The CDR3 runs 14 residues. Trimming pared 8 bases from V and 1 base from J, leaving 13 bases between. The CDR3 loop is CASRTSSRTDTQYF. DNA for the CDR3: TGTGCCAGTCGTACTAGCAGCCGCACAGATACGCAGTATTTT.

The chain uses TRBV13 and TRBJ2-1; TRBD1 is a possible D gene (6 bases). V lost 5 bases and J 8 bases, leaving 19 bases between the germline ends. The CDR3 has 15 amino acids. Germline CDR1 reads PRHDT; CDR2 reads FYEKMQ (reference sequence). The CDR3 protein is CASSRGGQLRDEQFF. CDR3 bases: TGTGCCAGCAGCCGAGGGGGACAACTTAGAGATGAGCAGTTCTTC.

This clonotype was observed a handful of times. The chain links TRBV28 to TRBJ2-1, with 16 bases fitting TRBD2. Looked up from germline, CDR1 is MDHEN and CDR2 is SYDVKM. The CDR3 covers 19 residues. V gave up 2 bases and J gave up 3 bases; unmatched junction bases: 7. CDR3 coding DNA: TGTGCCAGCAGTTTACCCGGGACTAGCGGGAGGGGGCTCTACAATGAGCAGTTCTTC. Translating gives CASSLPGTSGRGLYNEQFF.

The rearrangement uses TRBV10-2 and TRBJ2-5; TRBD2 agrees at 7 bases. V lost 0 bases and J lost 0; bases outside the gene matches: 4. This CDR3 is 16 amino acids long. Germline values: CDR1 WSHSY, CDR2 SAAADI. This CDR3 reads CASSESGAGDQETQYF. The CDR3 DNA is TGCGCCAGCAGTGAGTCTGGGGCGGGGGACCAAGAGACCCAGTACTTC.

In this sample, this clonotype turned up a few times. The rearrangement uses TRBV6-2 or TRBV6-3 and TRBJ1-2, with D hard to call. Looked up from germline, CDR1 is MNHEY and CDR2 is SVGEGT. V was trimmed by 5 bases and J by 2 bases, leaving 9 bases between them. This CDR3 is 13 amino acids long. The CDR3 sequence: CASSVGRNYGYTF. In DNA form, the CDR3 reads TGTGCCAGCAGTGTAGGACGGAACTATGGCTACACCTTC.

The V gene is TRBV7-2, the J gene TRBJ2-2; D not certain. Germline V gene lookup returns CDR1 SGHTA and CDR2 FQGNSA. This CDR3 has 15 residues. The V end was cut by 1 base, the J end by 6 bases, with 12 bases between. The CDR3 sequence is CASSLVGAVPGELFF. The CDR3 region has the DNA TGTGCCAGCAGCTTAGTGGGCGCGGTCCCCGGGGAGCTGTTTTTT.